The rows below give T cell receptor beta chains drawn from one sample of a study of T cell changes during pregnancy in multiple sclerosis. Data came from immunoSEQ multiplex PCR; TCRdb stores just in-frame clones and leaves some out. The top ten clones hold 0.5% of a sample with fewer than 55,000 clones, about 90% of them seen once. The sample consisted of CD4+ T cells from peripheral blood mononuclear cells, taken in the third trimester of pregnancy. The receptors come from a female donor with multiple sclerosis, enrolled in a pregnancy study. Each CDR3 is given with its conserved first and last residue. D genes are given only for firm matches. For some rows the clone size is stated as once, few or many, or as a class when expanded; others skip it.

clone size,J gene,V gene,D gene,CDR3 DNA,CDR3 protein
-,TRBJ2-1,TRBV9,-,TGTGCCAGCAGCGTAGCTCAGGATGAGCAGTTCTTC,CASSVAQDEQFF
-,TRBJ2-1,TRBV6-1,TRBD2,TGTGCCAGCAGTGTGGGACTAGCGGACAATGAGCAGTTCTTC,CASSVGLADNEQFF
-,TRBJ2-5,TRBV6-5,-,TGTGCCAGCAGTTATACGGGAGAGACCCAGTACTTC,CASSYTGETQYF
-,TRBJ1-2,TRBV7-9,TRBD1,TGTGCCAGCAGCTTCAGCGCCGGACAGGGGGTGGAGGGCTACACCTTC,CASSFSAGQGVEGYTF
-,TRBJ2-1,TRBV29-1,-,TGCAGCGTTAGCCGGGACTACAATGAGCAGTTCTTC,CSVSRDYNEQFF
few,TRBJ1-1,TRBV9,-,TGTGCCAGCAGCGTACAGGGATCGGACACTGAAGCTTTCTTT,CASSVQGSDTEAFF
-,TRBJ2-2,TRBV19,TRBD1,TGTGCCAGCCGACAGGGGCCCTTTGCCGGGGAGCTGTTTTTT,CASRQGPFAGELFF
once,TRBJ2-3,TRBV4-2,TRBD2,TGTGCCAGCAGCCAAGAAGGGACTAGCGGGGGGGCGGATACGCAGTATTTT,CASSQEGTSGGADTQYF
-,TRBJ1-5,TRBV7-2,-,TGTGCCAGCAGCTTAGCGCGGGAGGCTCGCCAGCCCCAGCATTTT,CASSLAREARQPQHF
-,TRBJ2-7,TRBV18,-,TGTGCCAGCTCCACCAAAGGGGACGAGCAGTACTTC,CASSTKGDEQYF
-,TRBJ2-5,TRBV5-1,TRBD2,TGCGCCAGCAGCCCAGCGGGGGGCCCAGAGACCCAGTACTTC,CASSPAGGPETQYF
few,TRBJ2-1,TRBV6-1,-,TGTGCCAGCAGATGGGGGGCCTACAATGAGCAGTTCTTC,CASRWGAYNEQFF
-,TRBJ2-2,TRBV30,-,TGTGCCTGGAGTGTACAGTGGGGGCCCAACACCGGGGAGCTGTTTTTT,CAWSVQWGPNTGELFF
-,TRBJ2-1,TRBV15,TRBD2,TGTGCCACCAGCACGGCTAGCGGGGGCCAGTCCTACAATGAGCAGTTCTTC,CATSTASGGQSYNEQFF
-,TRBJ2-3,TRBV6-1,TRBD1,TGTGCCAGCATGGGACAGGGGACAGATACGCAGTATTTT,CASMGQGTDTQYF
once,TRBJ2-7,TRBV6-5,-,TGTGCCAGCAGAACCTCGGGACTTTACGAGCAGTACTTC,CASRTSGLYEQYF
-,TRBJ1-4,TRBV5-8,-,TGTGCCAGCAGCTTCCACTCTTCCATCACAACTAATGAAAAACTGTTTTTT,CASSFHSSITTNEKLFF
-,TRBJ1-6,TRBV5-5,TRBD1,TGTGCCAGCAGCCCCGGGGACAGCTGGATTTCACCCCTCCACTTT,CASSPGDSWISPLHF